At least ten counts were recorded for the clone carrying this T cell receptor beta chain. The target antigen is unknown. This library used roughly 400 ng RNA and molecular barcoded adaptors spanning alpha/delta and beta/gamma chains. From the reads, TCRdb called clonotypes with MiXCR, one entry per CDR3 protein. The table has around 41,000 distinct CDR3 sequences, around 15% seen once. This specimen comes from a study of read filtering for tumor transcriptome and immune sequencing. About the research overall: The cohort had approximately 16 men and under 15 women aged about 47 to 80, mean around 66 years. Study results and caveats: IR-seq and RNA-seq agreed better without single-read clonotypes. The sorted CD138-negative fraction was a mixed bone marrow immune population, not purified T cells. Compared with RNA-seq, IR-seq gave much higher clonotype depth and reliability.

The J segment lost 5 bases and the V segment lost 3 bases, leaving 5 bases of the junction unmatched. The CDR3 sequence is 15 residues long. CDR1 DFQATT and CDR2 SNEGSKA come from the germline V gene (reference sequence). The rearrangement links TRBV20-1 to TRBJ2-3, with TRBD2 matching 13 bases. Sequenced input: a population of CD138-negative cells sorted from bone marrow. This sequence was found in a donor aged 40 or over with multiple myeloma. The CDR3 DNA is TGCAGTGCTAGGAGTGGGACTAGCGGGAAAGATACGCAGTATTTT. It is translated as CSARSGTSGKDTQYF.